The 18 T cell receptor beta chains listed next were all sequenced from one sample in a study of HIV-infected patients and healthy controls. TCRdb re-called the 5' RACE reads with MiXCR, one entry per CDR3 protein. This table holds 18,000 or so distinct CDR3 sequences, about 15% found once. Source material: CD8+ T cells from blood. These receptors all come from a human donor in good health.

The chain uses TRBV15 and TRBJ2-1, with 12 bases aligning to TRBD2. Germline V gives CDR1 LNHNV, CDR2 YYDKDF (reference sequence). This CDR3 has 15 residues. J gave up 7 bases and V 3 bases, and 4 bases lay outside the gene matches. This CDR3 reads CATSSPTSGGNEQFF. In DNA, the CDR3 is TGTGCCACCAGCAGCCCGACTAGCGGGGGAAATGAGCAGTTCTTC.

V and J are TRBV19 and TRBJ2-2, with D possibly matching TRBD2 (5 bases). Germline lookup yields CDR1 LNHDA and CDR2 SQIVND (reference sequence). V was shortened by 5 bases and J by 3 bases, with 16 bases between the two germline ends. The CDR3 is made up of 16 amino acids. CDR3 coding DNA: TGTGCCAGTAGTTCTCGACTACCTCCAGACACCGGGGAGCTGTTTTTT. Its protein is CASSSRLPPDTGELFF.

This clonotype appeared a few times. The chain carries TRBV7-9 and TRBJ2-1, with 7 positions matching TRBD2. The J segment lost 8 bases and the V segment lost 1 base, leaving 8 bases of the junction unmatched. The CDR3 length is 15 residues. Germline V CDR1 and CDR2: SEHNR, FQNEAQ (reference sequence). CDR3 DNA: TGTGCCAGCAGCTTAGGTCGGGAGGATATGGATGAGCAGTTCTTC. Translation: CASSLGREDMDEQFF.

This clonotype was seen ten or more times. V usage is TRBV28 and J usage is TRBJ2-7; tentatively, D is TRBD1 (6 bases). Germline V CDR1 and CDR2: MDHEN, SYDVKM. The CDR3 sequence is 13 residues long. The V end lost 6 bases, the J end lost 2 bases, and 11 bases lay between the germline ends. As DNA, the CDR3 is TGTGCCAGCAGCCAAGGACAGACCTACGAGCAGTACTTC. Protein product: CASSQGQTYEQYF.

This clonotype has only a few counts. The V gene is TRBV7-9, the J gene TRBJ1-1; tentatively, D is TRBD1 (5 bases). The CDR3 runs 12 residues. Looked up from germline, CDR1 is SEHNR and CDR2 is FQNEAQ (reference sequence). With 3 bases removed from V and 7 bases from J, the gap between germline ends came to 9 bases. The CDR3 DNA follows: TGTGCCAGCAGCTTCAGGGAGATTGAAGCTTTCTTT. Protein product: CASSFREIEAFF. The full variable domain, with the rest looked up from reference TRBV7-9 and TRBJ1-1, is DTGVSQNPRHKITKRGQNVTFRCDPISEHNRLYWYRQTLGQGPEFLTYFQNEAQLEKSRLLSDRFSAERPKGSFSTLEIQRTEQGDSAMYLCASSFREIEAFFGQGTRLTVV.

The rearrangement links TRBV12-3 or TRBV12-4 to TRBJ2-7; possibly TRBD1 or TRBD2 for D (5 bases each). The CDR3 is made up of 15 amino acids. V was clipped by 7 bases and J by 2 bases, with 18 bases between them. The DNA of the CDR3 is TGTGCCAGCACTCAATCCCGGGACGGAACCTACGAGCAGTACTTC. Its translation: CASTQSRDGTYEQYF.

This clonotype rates as medium-sized (0.01 to 0.1%). This chain links TRBV3-1 with TRBJ1-2; tentative D call: TRBD1 (6 bases). Germline lookup yields CDR1 LGHDT and CDR2 YNNKEL (reference sequence). Trimming took 4 bases from V and 4 from J, leaving 10 bases between them. The CDR3 is made up of 13 amino acids. The DNA of the CDR3 is TGTGCCAGCAGCCCGGACAGCTTCTATGGCTACACCTTC. It codes for CASSPDSFYGYTF.

This clonotype was observed at least ten times. This chain links TRBV27 with TRBJ1-5, with D possibly matching TRBD1 (5 bases). This CDR3 spans 13 amino acids. Germline CDR1 is MNHEY and CDR2 is SMNVEV (reference sequence). V was shortened by 6 bases and J by 5 bases, with 11 bases between the two germline ends. In nucleotides, the CDR3 is TGTGCCAGCAGCCTGGGGGAATATCAGCCCCAGCATTTT. As protein: CASSLGEYQPQHF.

There are many counts of this clonotype. The chain links TRBV6-2 or TRBV6-3 to TRBJ1-5; TRBD1 is a possible D gene (5 bases). Germline loops: CDR1 MNHEY, CDR2 SVGEGT. The ends were cut back, 7 bases at V and 11 bases at J, with 18 bases in the middle. CDR3 length: 13 residues. The CDR3 DNA sequence: TGTGCCAGCACGGAGGTTGGGGGAGCGGCCCAGCATTTT. Amino acid sequence: CASTEVGGAAQHF.

This clonotype appeared many times. The gene calls are TRBV9 and TRBJ1-2, with 11 positions matching TRBD1. CDR3 length: 15 residues. Germline CDR1 is SGDLS and CDR2 is YYNGEE. Trimming took 3 bases from V and 6 from J; bases not matched to a gene: 7. CDR3 protein: CASSGGTGGKNGYTF. The CDR3 coding sequence is TGTGCCAGCAGCGGGGGGACAGGGGGAAAGAATGGCTACACCTTC.

This chain links TRBV5-6 with TRBJ1-1; D ambiguous. Germline V CDR1 and CDR2: SGHDT, YYEEEE. This CDR3 has 13 residues. V shed 4 bases and J shed 5 bases, with 12 bases lying between them. CDR3: CASSPQSVTEAFF. The CDR3 DNA sequence: TGTGCCAGCAGCCCCCAGTCGGTGACTGAAGCTTTCTTT.

This clonotype was counted many times. J is TRBJ2-1 and V is TRBV12-3 or TRBV12-4; D not certain. Trimming left V 2 bases short and J 4 bases short, with 9 bases between. This CDR3 is built from 14 residues. The CDR3 coding sequence is TGTGCCAGCAGTTTAAAGATTAGGTACAATGAGCAGTTCTTC. It encodes CASSLKIRYNEQFF.

At least ten counts were recorded for this clonotype. CDR3 in amino acids: CASSRAPGVVTDTQYF. The CDR3, as DNA: TGTGCCAGCAGCCGAGCACCGGGGGTGGTCACAGATACGCAGTATTTT. The gene calls are TRBV5-4 and TRBJ2-3; tentatively, D is TRBD2 (6 bases). Trimming shortened V by 4 bases and J by 2 bases, and 17 bases separated the two germline ends. CDR3 length: 16 residues. The germline CDR1 and CDR2 sequences are SGHNT and YYREEE (reference sequence).

The rearrangement joins TRBV7-2 to TRBJ2-3, with a possible D match to TRBD2 (5 bases). Germline lookup yields CDR1 SGHTA and CDR2 FQGNSA. The length of the CDR3 is 17 residues. V was cut by 5 bases and J by 4 bases, with 22 bases left in between. CDR3 nucleotides: TGTGCCAGCAGCCCCACACAAATAGCGATAATCGCAGATACGCAGTATTTT. Protein product: CASSPTQIAIIADTQYF. The full variable domain, completed using reference TRBV7-2 and TRBJ2-3, is GAGVSQSPSNKVTEKGKDVELRCDPISGHTALYWYRQSLGQGLEFLIYFQGNSAPDKSGLPSDRFSAERTGGSVSTLTIQRTQQEDSAVYLCASSPTQIAIIADTQYFGPGTRLTVL.

The chain has TRBV9 and TRBJ2-1, with TRBD1 as a possible D gene (5 bases). Deletions cut 2 bases from V and 6 bases from J, with 9 bases between. Germline-derived CDR1 and CDR2 are SGDLS and YYNGEE. CDR3 length: 13 amino acids. The CDR3 is CASSVNQGNEQFF. For the CDR3, the DNA is TGTGCCAGCAGCGTTAACCAGGGCAATGAGCAGTTCTTC.

This clonotype occurred many times. J is TRBJ1-1 and V is TRBV27; TRBD1 is a possible D gene (6 bases). Germline loops: CDR1 MNHEY, CDR2 SMNVEV (reference sequence). The CDR3 loop spans 14 amino acids. Trimming stripped 4 bases from V and 4 bases from J, with 13 bases between. In nucleotides, the CDR3 is TGTGCCAGCAGTTCCGGACAGTTCGCCACTGAAGCTTTCTTT. Its protein is CASSSGQFATEAFF.

The rearrangement links TRBV6-2 or TRBV6-3 to TRBJ2-1; 8 nucleotides match TRBD2. The CDR3 extends over 15 amino acids. Germline CDR1 reads MNHEY; CDR2 reads SVGEGT. Trimming took 6 bases from V and 0 from J; bases not matched to a gene: 4. The DNA of the CDR3 is TGTGCCAGCAGCCATACTAGCGGCTCCTACAATGAGCAGTTCTTC. Translated, it gives CASSHTSGSYNEQFF.

Ten or more counts support this clonotype. Here the CDR3 reads CASSESGRFYEQYF. For the CDR3, the DNA is TGTGCCAGCAGTGAATCGGGCAGGTTCTACGAGCAGTACTTC. The chain employs TRBV25-1 and TRBJ2-7; D is uncertain. The CDR3 loop spans 14 amino acids. Germline-derived CDR1 and CDR2 are MGHDK and SYGVNS. Trimming took off 1 base at V and 3 bases at J, with 10 bases between the two ends.